Shown below are 18 T cell receptor beta chains from a single sample sequenced in a study of blood T cell repertoires in COVID-19. Repertoires were generated with immunoSEQ multiplex PCR, while TCRdb's copy carries only in-frame clones and drops some. The sample lists nearly 95,000 clones; almost 90% were seen once. The source material was peripheral blood. The receptors were gathered from a human donor with active COVID-19. The donor label of this sample is uncertain.

The chain employs TRBV7-2 and TRBJ2-2, with a tentative D call TRBD2 (6 bases). In germline, CDR1 is SGHTA, CDR2 FQGNSA. V was pared by 5 bases and J by 5 bases, with 15 bases between. This CDR3 has 15 residues. CDR3 amino acids: CASSLYAAGTGELFF. CDR3 coding DNA: TGTGCCAGCAGCCTGTACGCGGCGGGGACCGGGGAGCTGTTTTTT.

The genes are TRBV27 and TRBJ1-2; TRBD1 matches at 9 bases. The V gene's germline CDR1 is MNHEY and CDR2 SMNVEV (reference sequence). Germline trimming cut 5 bases from V and 2 bases from J; bases unmatched to any gene: 12. The CDR3 extends over 17 amino acids. The CDR3, as DNA: TGTGCCAGCAGTGCAGGGACAGGGAGTGGGGGGAACTATGGCTACACCTTC. Its protein is CASSAGTGSGGNYGYTF.

Comments on this clone: An end of the junction differs from the germline gene, which may be a read error. The chain is built from TRBV2 and TRBJ2-7; 7 bases line up with TRBD1. This CDR3 spans 15 amino acids. Looked up from germline, CDR1 is SNHLY and CDR2 is FYNNEI. CDR3 protein: CASSEDRSLRYGQYF. Here the CDR3 DNA reads TGTGCCAGCAGTGAGGACAGGTCCCTCCGTTACGGGCAGTACTTC.

V and J are TRBV5-1 and TRBJ1-2; a weak D match, TRBD1 (6 bases). Germline V gene lookup returns CDR1 SGHRS and CDR2 YFSETQ. The CDR3 has 15 amino acids. Trimming took 0 bases from V and 5 from J, leaving 14 bases between them. Here the CDR3 reads CASSLDGRGSYGYTF. DNA for the CDR3: TGCGCCAGCAGCTTGGATGGCAGGGGTAGTTATGGCTACACCTTC. The full variable domain, in which reference TRBV5-1 and TRBJ1-2 provide the parts outside the CDR3, is KAGVTQTPRYLIKTRGQQVTLSCSPISGHRSVSWYQQTPGQGLQFLFEYFSETQRNKGNFPGRFSGRQFSNSRSEMNVSTLELGDSALYLCASSLDGRGSYGYTFGSGTRLTVV.

This chain links TRBV7-6 with TRBJ2-5, with a possible D match to TRBD2 (6 bases). Trimming cost V 2 bases and J 5 bases, with 18 bases left between them. Germline V lookup: CDR1 SGHVS, CDR2 FNYEAQ. This CDR3 region has 16 residues. The CDR3 region is CASSLNVAGPRETQYF. The CDR3 nucleotides are TGTGCCAGCAGCTTAAACGTGGCGGGGCCCCGGGAGACCCAGTACTTC.

The genes are TRBV11-2 and TRBJ2-1, with 11 bases identical to TRBD2. The CDR3 consists of 16 residues. The germline V gene has CDR1 SGHAT and CDR2 FQNNGV. Losses at the gene ends were 1 base for V and 8 bases for J; bases not matched to a gene: 7. The CDR3 protein is CASSLVPSGGFDEQFF. Here the CDR3 DNA reads TGTGCCAGCAGCTTAGTCCCTAGCGGGGGGTTTGATGAGCAGTTCTTC.

The V gene is TRBV30, the J gene TRBJ1-4; 12 nucleotides agree with TRBD1. V dropped 4 bases and J dropped 8; count of bases not matched to a gene: 5. Germline V gene data show CDR1 as GTSNPN and CDR2 as SVGIG (reference sequence). This CDR3 has 14 amino acids. DNA for the CDR3: TGTGCCTGGAAGAAGGGACAGGGGGCAGAAAAACTGTTTTTT. It codes for CAWKKGQGAEKLFF.

The rearrangement uses TRBV18 and TRBJ1-6; the D gene is possibly TRBD1 (6 bases). The CDR3 has 17 residues. With 6 bases removed from V and 7 bases from J, the gap between germline ends came to 22 bases. The germline V gene has CDR1 KGHSH and CDR2 LQKENI. The CDR3 loop is CASSPKTGRALNSPLHF. CDR3 bases: TGTGCCAGCTCCCCAAAGACAGGTCGCGCCCTCAATTCACCCCTCCACTTT.

This sequence joins TRBV9 and TRBJ1-1; 7 nucleotides agree with TRBD1. This CDR3 has 16 amino acids. Germline-derived CDR1 and CDR2 are SGDLS and YYNGEE. The trim removed 3 bases at V and 4 bases at J, leaving 12 bases unmatched. The CDR3 reads CASSAGGGRVGTEAFF. CDR3 sequence (DNA): TGTGCCAGCAGCGCGGGAGGGGGCAGGGTGGGCACTGAAGCTTTCTTT.

The chain is built from TRBV7-9 and TRBJ2-7, with TRBD1 identical over 12 bases. The CDR3 loop spans 16 amino acids. Germline V gene data show CDR1 as SEHNR and CDR2 as FQNEAQ (reference sequence). V was pared by 2 bases and J by 2 bases, with 4 bases of the junction left unmatched. The CDR3 DNA reads TGTGCCAGCAGCTTACTGGGACAGGGGGCTACCTACGAGCAGTACTTC. It specifies CASSLLGQGATYEQYF.

The chain joins TRBV7-6 to TRBJ2-7; 9 bases are a match to TRBD1. Germline CDR1 is SGHVS and CDR2 is FNYEAQ. V lost 1 base to trimming and J lost 2 bases; unmatched junction nucleotides: 9. The CDR3 runs to 17 residues. CDR3 protein: CASSLEIPGTGTYEQYF. Written as DNA, the CDR3 is TGTGCCAGCAGCTTAGAGATACCCGGGACAGGGACCTACGAGCAGTACTTC.

The rearrangement uses TRBV10-3 and TRBJ2-1, with a tentative D call TRBD2 (5 bases). V was trimmed by 4 bases and J by 0 bases, leaving 7 bases between them. Germline values: CDR1 ENHRY, CDR2 SYGVKD. CDR3 length equals 14 residues. The CDR3 region has the DNA TGTGCCATCAGTGGAGGGAGCTCCTACAATGAGCAGTTCTTC. Its protein product is CAISGGSSYNEQFF.

Here the CDR3 DNA reads TGTGCCAGCAGCCAAGATACAGCCTACGAGCAGTACTTC. Its translation: CASSQDTAYEQYF. This chain connects TRBV14 to TRBJ2-7; D ambiguous. CDR3 length equals 13 residues. CDR1 and CDR2 (germline): SGHDN, FVKESK. Trimming pared 0 bases from V and 2 bases from J, leaving 5 bases between.

The chain recombines TRBV10-1 with TRBJ2-1; 8 nucleotides line up with TRBD2. From germline, CDR1 is WNHNN and CDR2 SYGVQD (reference sequence). The V and J ends lost 0 bases and 6 bases, in that order; junction bases with no gene match: 7. The CDR3 has 16 residues. This CDR3 reads CASSESRGGGFNEQFF. The CDR3 region has the DNA TGCGCCAGCAGTGAGTCTCGGGGCGGGGGGTTCAATGAGCAGTTCTTC.

The V gene is TRBV10-2, the J gene TRBJ1-6; D is unresolved. Germline V gene sequence: CDR1 WSHSY, CDR2 SAAADI. The CDR3 sequence is 17 residues long. V was shortened by 0 bases and J by 0 bases, with 9 bases between the two germline ends. The CDR3 here is CASSESRHSSYNSPLHF. The CDR3 region has the DNA TGCGCCAGCAGTGAGTCACGACATAGCTCCTATAATTCACCCCTCCACTTT.

The rearrangement links TRBV18 to TRBJ1-5, with D maybe TRBD1 (6 bases). The germline V gene encodes CDR1 KGHSH and CDR2 LQKENI. The CDR3 sequence is 14 residues long. Trimming removed 5 bases at V and 2 bases at J, with 10 bases between. As DNA, the CDR3 is TGTGCCAGCTCAGGGGGCTCGGGCAATCAGCCCCAGCATTTT. Translating gives CASSGGSGNQPQHF. The full variable domain, rest sourced from reference TRBV18 and TRBJ1-5, is NAGVMQNPRHLVRRRGQEARLRCSPMKGHSHVYWYRQLPEEGLKFMVYLQKENIIDESGMPKERFSAEFPKEGPSILRIQQVVRGDSAAYFCASSGGSGNQPQHFGDGTRLSIL.

The chain is built from TRBV7-9 and TRBJ1-3; 8 bases fit TRBD1. V shed 6 bases, J shed 2 bases, and the junction held 3 bases outside the gene matches. The V gene's germline CDR1 is SEHNR and CDR2 FQNEAQ (reference sequence). The CDR3 runs to 14 residues. CDR3: CASSSTGAGNTIYF. Written as DNA, the CDR3 is TGTGCCAGCAGTTCGACAGGGGCTGGAAACACCATATATTTT.

Written as DNA, the CDR3 is TGTGCCAGCAGTAAGACAGGGGGACGCCAGCCCCAGCATTTT. It codes for CASSKTGGRQPQHF. This chain joins TRBV6-2 or TRBV6-3 and TRBJ1-5; 9 bases are shared with TRBD1. This CDR3 comprises 14 residues. CDR1 and CDR2 from the germline V gene are MNHEY and SVGEGT. The junction had 6 bases not matched to a gene; V was cut back by 5 bases and J by 7 bases.